Below are 13 T cell receptor beta chains sequenced from a single sample in a study of shared clonotypes between healthy human individuals (dated by TCRdb to the early 2020s). For the CD8 naive samples, CD45RO-negative cells were positively selected for CCR7, yielding a CD45RA+CCR7+ population from which TemRA cells were excluded. Library prep was done by the immunoSEQ multiplex PCR assay. The source is immuneACCESS, and TCRdb retained only in-frame sequences with V and J called. Part of the clones is not carried over; for the studies checked, unresolved V genes explain less than half of this, and the remainder is unexplained. For this sample the table gives around 640,000 clones, of which around 96% were detected only once. The ten largest clonotypes hold about 0.12% of the sample. Source material: naive CD8+ T cells sorted from blood. This specimen's cell subset or site label, per the study, means: CD45RA+CCR7+. The receptors were gathered from a woman aged 25 to 45 in good health.

This chain uses TRBV27 with TRBJ2-1, with 7 bases fitting TRBD1. The CDR3 extends over 14 amino acids. CDR1 is MNHEY and CDR2 is SMNVEV in the germline V gene (reference sequence). V lost 5 bases and J lost 6; bases outside the gene matches: 7. The CDR3 DNA reads as TGTGCCAGCAGTCATCGGGACAGCTTCAATGAGCAGTTCTTC. Amino acids: CASSHRDSFNEQFF.

The chain is built from TRBV27 and TRBJ2-7; TRBD2 is a possible D gene (6 bases). The V end was cut by 5 bases, the J end by 2 bases, with 16 bases between. CDR3 length: 15 amino acids. The germline CDR1 and CDR2 sequences are MNHEY and SMNVEV (reference sequence). The CDR3 nucleotides read TGTGCCAGCAGTCCCCTCCCAGCGGGTACCTACGAGCAGTACTTC. Protein: CASSPLPAGTYEQYF.

This chain joins TRBV19 and TRBJ2-1, with 11 bases that match TRBD2. CDR3 size: 16 residues. The germline V gene has CDR1 LNHDA and CDR2 SQIVND (reference sequence). The J segment lost 6 bases and the V segment lost 5 bases, leaving 9 bases of the junction unmatched. The DNA for the CDR3 is TGTGCCAGTAGTTTGCTCCTAGCGGGAGGTTCCAATGAGCAGTTCTTC. Translation: CASSLLLAGGSNEQFF.

The rearrangement uses TRBV19 and TRBJ2-2, with 10 bases aligning to TRBD2. CDR1 and CDR2 from the germline V gene are LNHDA and SQIVND (reference sequence). The CDR3 runs 15 residues. Trimming took 2 bases from V and 7 from J; bases not matched to a gene: 4. CDR3 in DNA: TGTGCCAGTAGTATAACTAGCGGGATCTTCGGGGAGCTGTTTTTT. Protein: CASSITSGIFGELFF.

The V gene is TRBV4-1, the J gene TRBJ2-1, with 12 nucleotides matching TRBD2. The CDR3 is made up of 16 amino acids. Trimming at V came to 5 bases and at J to 4 bases, leaving 6 bases not matched to a gene. Germline V gene lookup returns CDR1 MGHRA and CDR2 YSYEKL. Here the CDR3 reads CASSALTSGRYNEQFF. The DNA of the CDR3 is TGCGCCAGCAGCGCCCTGACTAGCGGGAGATACAATGAGCAGTTCTTC.

This clone was seen once. The rearrangement joins TRBV19 to TRBJ2-7, with D hard to call. V was shortened by 5 bases and J by 1 base, with 12 bases between the two germline ends. The germline V gene encodes CDR1 LNHDA and CDR2 SQIVND (reference sequence). This CDR3 spans 14 amino acids. The CDR3 region has the DNA TGTGCCAGTAGTCCGGGCGGACCATCCTACGAGCAGTACTTC. Amino acids: CASSPGGPSYEQYF.

V and J are TRBV28 and TRBJ2-6; no firm D call. This CDR3 spans 15 amino acids. Trimming removed 0 bases from V and 1 base from J, with 4 bases in between. Germline assignment: CDR1 MDHEN and CDR2 SYDVKM. The CDR3, as DNA: TGTGCCAGCAGTTTATGGGATTCTGGGGCCAACGTCCTGACTTTC. As protein: CASSLWDSGANVLTF.

In its sample, this clone was seen once. J is TRBJ2-2 and V is TRBV5-5; 9 bases match TRBD2. Germline V gene lookup returns CDR1 SGHKS and CDR2 YYEKEE (reference sequence). V dropped 0 bases and J dropped 7; count of bases not matched to a gene: 10. This CDR3 contains 17 residues. CDR3 nucleotides: TGTGCCAGCAGCTTGGCAACGCGCGGGAGGGCTGGCGGGGAGCTGTTTTTT. This codes for CASSLATRGRAGGELFF.

This chain uses TRBV10-2 with TRBJ2-1; 12 bases line up with TRBD1. Trimming cost V 10 bases and J 9 bases; bases outside gene matches: 7. This CDR3 has 13 residues. Germline V lookup: CDR1 WSHSY, CDR2 SAAADI. For the CDR3, the DNA is TGCGCCAACAAAGGGACAGGGGGCCTTGAGCAGTTCTTC. Translation gives CANKGTGGLEQFF.

The rearrangement uses TRBV7-9 and TRBJ2-3; a possible D gene is TRBD2 (5 bases). Germline CDR1 SEHNR, CDR2 FQNEAQ (reference sequence). The germline V and J ends were trimmed by 3 bases and 2 bases, with 12 bases remaining between them. This CDR3 has 15 amino acids. Here the CDR3 reads CASSFSGESTDTQYF. As DNA, the CDR3 is TGTGCCAGCAGCTTCTCCGGGGAGTCCACAGATACGCAGTATTTT.

The chain couples TRBV28 to TRBJ2-2; D gene ambiguous. The V end lost 0 bases, the J end lost 5 bases, and 7 bases lay between the germline ends. This CDR3 spans 14 amino acids. The germline V gene has CDR1 MDHEN and CDR2 SYDVKM. This CDR3 is CASSLWQVTGELFF. For the CDR3, the DNA is TGTGCCAGCAGTTTATGGCAAGTTACCGGGGAGCTGTTTTTT.

The chain employs TRBV28 and TRBJ1-1; possibly TRBD1 for D (6 bases). The CDR3 runs to 16 residues. Deletions cut 4 bases from V and 1 base from J, with 16 bases between. Germline-derived CDR1 and CDR2 are MDHEN and SYDVKM. This chain's CDR3 is CASSSPGEQANTEAFF. The CDR3 nucleotides read TGTGCCAGCAGTTCCCCAGGGGAACAAGCGAACACTGAAGCTTTCTTT. The full variable domain, completed using reference TRBV28 and TRBJ1-1, is DVKVTQSSRYLVKRTGEKVFLECVQDMDHENMFWYRQDPGLGLRLIYFSYDVKMKEKGDIPEGYSVSREKKERFSLILESASTNQTSMYLCASSSPGEQANTEAFFGQGTRLTVV.

The gene calls are TRBV2 and TRBJ2-7; D call uncertain. Trimming stripped 1 base from V and 3 bases from J, with 10 bases between. There are 14 residues in the CDR3. Germline V gives CDR1 SNHLY, CDR2 FYNNEI. Here the CDR3 DNA reads TGTGCCAGCAGTGAAGGCGCGGCAGACTACGAGCAGTACTTC. Protein product: CASSEGAADYEQYF.